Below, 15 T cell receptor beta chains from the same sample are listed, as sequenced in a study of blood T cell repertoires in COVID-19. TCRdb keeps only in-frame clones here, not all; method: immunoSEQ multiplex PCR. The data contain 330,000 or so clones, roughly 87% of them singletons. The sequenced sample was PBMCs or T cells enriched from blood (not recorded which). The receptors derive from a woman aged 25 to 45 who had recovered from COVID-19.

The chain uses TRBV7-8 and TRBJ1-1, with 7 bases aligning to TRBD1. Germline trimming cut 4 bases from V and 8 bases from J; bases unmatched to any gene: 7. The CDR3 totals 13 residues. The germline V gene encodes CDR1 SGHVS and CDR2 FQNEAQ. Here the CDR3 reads CASSYFPGQEAFF. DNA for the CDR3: TGTGCCAGCAGCTATTTCCCGGGACAGGAAGCTTTCTTT. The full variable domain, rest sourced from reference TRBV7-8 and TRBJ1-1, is GAGVSQSPRYKVAKRGQDVALRCDPISGHVSLFWYQQALGQGPEFLTYFQNEAQLDKSGLPSDRFFAERPEGSVSTLKIQRTQQEDSAVYLCASSYFPGQEAFFGQGTRLTVV.

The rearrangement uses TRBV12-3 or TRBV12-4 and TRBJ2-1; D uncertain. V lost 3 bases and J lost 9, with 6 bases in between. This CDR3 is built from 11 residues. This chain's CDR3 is CASSFLGEQFF. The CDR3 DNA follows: TGTGCCAGCAGTTTTCTCGGTGAGCAGTTCTTC.

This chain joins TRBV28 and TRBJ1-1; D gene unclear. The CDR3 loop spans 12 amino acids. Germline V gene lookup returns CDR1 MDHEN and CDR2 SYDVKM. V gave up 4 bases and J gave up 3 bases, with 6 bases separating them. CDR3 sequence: CASSSGYTEAFF. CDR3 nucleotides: TGTGCCAGCAGTTCCGGGTACACTGAAGCTTTCTTT.

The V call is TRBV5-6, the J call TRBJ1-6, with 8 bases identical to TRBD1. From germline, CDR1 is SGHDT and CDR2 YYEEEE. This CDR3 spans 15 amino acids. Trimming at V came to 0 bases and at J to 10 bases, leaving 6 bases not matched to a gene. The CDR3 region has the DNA TGTGCCAGCAGCTTGGGCACAGGGGGTTTCTCACCCCTCCACTTT. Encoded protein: CASSLGTGGFSPLHF.

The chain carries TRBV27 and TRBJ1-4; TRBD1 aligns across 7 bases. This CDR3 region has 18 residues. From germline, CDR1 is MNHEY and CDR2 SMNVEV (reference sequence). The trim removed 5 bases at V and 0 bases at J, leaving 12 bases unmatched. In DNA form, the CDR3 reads TGTGCCAGCAGTCCCCGGCGGGACAGACTTGCAACTAATGAAAAACTGTTTTTT. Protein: CASSPRRDRLATNEKLFF.

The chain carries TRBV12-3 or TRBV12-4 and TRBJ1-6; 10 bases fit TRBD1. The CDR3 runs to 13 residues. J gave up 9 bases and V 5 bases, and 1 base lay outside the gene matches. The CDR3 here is CASSRDRGSPLHF. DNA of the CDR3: TGTGCCAGCAGTCGGGACAGGGGTTCACCCCTCCACTTT.

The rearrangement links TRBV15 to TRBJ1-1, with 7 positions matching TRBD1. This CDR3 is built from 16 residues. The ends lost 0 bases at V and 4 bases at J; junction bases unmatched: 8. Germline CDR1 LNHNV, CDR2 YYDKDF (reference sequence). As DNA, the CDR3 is TGTGCCACCAGCAGAGATCGGGCAGGGGGGAGCACTGAAGCTTTCTTT. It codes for CATSRDRAGGSTEAFF.

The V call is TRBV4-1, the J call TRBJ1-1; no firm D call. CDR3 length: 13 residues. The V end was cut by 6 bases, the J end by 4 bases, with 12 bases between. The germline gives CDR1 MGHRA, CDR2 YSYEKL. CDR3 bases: TGCGCCAGCAGTCTTGGTTGGAGCACTGAAGCTTTCTTT. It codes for CASSLGWSTEAFF.

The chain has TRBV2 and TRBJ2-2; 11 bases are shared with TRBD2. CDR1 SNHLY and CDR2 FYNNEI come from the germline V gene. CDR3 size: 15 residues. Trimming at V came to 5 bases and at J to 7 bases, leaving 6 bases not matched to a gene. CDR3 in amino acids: CASSIRLAGSGELFF. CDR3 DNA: TGTGCCAGCAGTATCAGACTAGCGGGAAGCGGGGAGCTGTTTTTT.

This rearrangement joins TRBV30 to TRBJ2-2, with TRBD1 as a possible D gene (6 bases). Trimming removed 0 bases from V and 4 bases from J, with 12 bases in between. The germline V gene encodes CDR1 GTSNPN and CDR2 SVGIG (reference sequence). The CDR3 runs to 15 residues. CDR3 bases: TGTGCCTGGAGTGTACAGGGATTCGGCACCGGGGAGCTGTTTTTT. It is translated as CAWSVQGFGTGELFF.

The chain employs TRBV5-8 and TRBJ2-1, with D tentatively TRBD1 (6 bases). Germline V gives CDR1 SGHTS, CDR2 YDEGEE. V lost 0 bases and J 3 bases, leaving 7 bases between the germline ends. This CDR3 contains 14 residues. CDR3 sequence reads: CASSLGTDYNEQFF. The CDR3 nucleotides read TGTGCCAGCAGCTTGGGGACAGACTACAATGAGCAGTTCTTC.

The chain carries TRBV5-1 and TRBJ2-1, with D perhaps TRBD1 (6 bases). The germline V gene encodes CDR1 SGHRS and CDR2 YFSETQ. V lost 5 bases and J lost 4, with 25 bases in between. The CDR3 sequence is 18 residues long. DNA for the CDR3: TGCGCCAGCAGAGCTTGGGGATTCAGGGGAGACAATTACAATGAGCAGTTCTTC. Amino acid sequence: CASRAWGFRGDNYNEQFF.

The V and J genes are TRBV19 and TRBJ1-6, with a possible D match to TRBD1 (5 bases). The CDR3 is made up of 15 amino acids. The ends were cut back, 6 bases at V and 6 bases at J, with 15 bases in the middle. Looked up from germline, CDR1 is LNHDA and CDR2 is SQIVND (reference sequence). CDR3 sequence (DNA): TGTGCCAGTAGGGAATCAACAGGATTTAATTCACCCCTCCACTTT. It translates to CASRESTGFNSPLHF.

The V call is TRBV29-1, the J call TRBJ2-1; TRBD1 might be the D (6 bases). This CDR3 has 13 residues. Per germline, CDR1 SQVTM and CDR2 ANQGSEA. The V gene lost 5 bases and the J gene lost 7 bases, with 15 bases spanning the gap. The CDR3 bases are TGCAGCGTTCCCAGGGGCAAGGGTAATGAGCAGTTCTTC. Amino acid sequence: CSVPRGKGNEQFF.

CDR3 in amino acids: CASRDWFSGANVLTF. The CDR3 nucleotides read TGTGCCAGCAGAGACTGGTTCTCTGGGGCCAACGTCCTGACTTTC. The chain combines TRBV5-4 with TRBJ2-6; D gene uncertain. Germline V gene lookup returns CDR1 SGHNT and CDR2 YYREEE (reference sequence). V was shortened by 5 bases and J by 0 bases, with 9 bases between the two germline ends. The CDR3 covers 15 residues.